This T cell receptor (beta chain) was obtained from a study of T cell changes during pregnancy in multiple sclerosis. Sequencing was performed with immunoSEQ multiplex PCR; in TCRdb, only in-frame clones are kept and a portion is missing. The sample shows tens of thousands of clones, about 91% of them seen only once. Germline assignment: CDR1 SGHNT and CDR2 YYREEE (reference sequence). The V end was cut by 0 bases, the J end by 1 base, with 16 bases between. This CDR3 spans 17 amino acids. V and J are TRBV5-4 and TRBJ1-1, with a weak D call TRBD1 (5 bases). Sample: CD8+ T cells from peripheral blood mononuclear cells, taken in the third trimester of pregnancy. This TCR came from a female donor with multiple sclerosis, enrolled in a pregnancy study. The CDR3 sequence is CASSLGQGAYSNTEAFF. The DNA of the CDR3 is TGTGCCAGCAGCTTGGGCCAGGGCGCCTATTCGAACACTGAAGCTTTCTTT.